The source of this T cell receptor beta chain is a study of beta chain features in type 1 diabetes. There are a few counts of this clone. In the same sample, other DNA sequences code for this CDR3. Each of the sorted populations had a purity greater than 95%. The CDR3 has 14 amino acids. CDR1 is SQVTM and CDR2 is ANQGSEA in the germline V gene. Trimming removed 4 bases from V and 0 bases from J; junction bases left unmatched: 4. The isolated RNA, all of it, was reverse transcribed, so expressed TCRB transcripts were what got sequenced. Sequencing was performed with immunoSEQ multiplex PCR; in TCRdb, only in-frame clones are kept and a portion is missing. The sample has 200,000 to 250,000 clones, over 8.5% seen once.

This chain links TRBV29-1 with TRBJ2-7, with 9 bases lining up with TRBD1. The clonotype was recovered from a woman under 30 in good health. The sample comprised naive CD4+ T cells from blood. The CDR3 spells CSVAGTGSSYEQYF. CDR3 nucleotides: TGCAGCGTTGCCGGGACAGGGAGCTCCTACGAGCAGTACTTC.